The 18 T cell receptor beta chains below all came from one sample that was sequenced in a study of blood T cells in healthy people across ages. A second PCR of about 7 to 12 cycles used a sample-barcoded 5' primer and a J-beta primer mix. Each CDR3 protein gets one entry after TCRdb re-called the 5' RACE reads with MiXCR. Seen here are 1 million to 1.2 million distinct CDR3 sequences, 35% to 40% observed once, and the top ten hold about an eighth. The material sequenced was blood. All receptors come from a man between 18 and 35 years old in good health.

This clonotype turned up a few times. This sequence joins TRBV29-1 and TRBJ1-1, with D possibly being TRBD1 (5 bases). Trimming removed 4 bases at V and 11 bases at J, with 14 bases between. The CDR3 covers 11 residues. Germline lookup yields CDR1 SQVTM and CDR2 ANQGSEA. The CDR3 here is CSVVGVDVAFF. The CDR3 region has the DNA TGCAGCGTTGTGGGGGTCGACGTGGCTTTCTTT.

The V gene is TRBV12-3 or TRBV12-4, the J gene TRBJ2-7, with 9 bases that match TRBD1. CDR3 length: 14 amino acids. V lost 2 bases, J lost 3 bases, and 2 bases stayed unmatched. This CDR3 reads CASSLWDRVYEQYF. CDR3 DNA: TGTGCCAGCAGTTTATGGGACAGGGTCTACGAGCAGTACTTC.

The V call is TRBV5-1, the J call TRBJ1-1; D unclear. This CDR3 is built from 16 residues. Germline V CDR1 and CDR2: SGHRS, YFSETQ. The V end lost 0 bases, the J end lost 1 base, and 13 bases lay between the germline ends. CDR3 bases: TGCGCCAGCAGCTTGGCCTACCTGACCTCGAACACTGAAGCTTTCTTT. Translated: CASSLAYLTSNTEAFF.

This clonotype has just a few counts. The chain recombines TRBV9 with TRBJ2-4; D unresolved. CDR1 SGDLS and CDR2 YYNGEE come from the germline V gene. The CDR3 has 17 amino acids. V shed 0 bases and J shed 6 bases, with 19 bases lying between them. Here the CDR3 reads CASSVGPVVTEINIQYF. DNA of the CDR3: TGTGCCAGCAGCGTAGGCCCTGTGGTAACAGAAATAAACATTCAGTACTTC.

The chain combines TRBV6-2 or TRBV6-3 with TRBJ2-2; perhaps TRBD2 as D (5 bases). The V gene lost 6 bases and the J gene lost 7 bases, with 15 bases spanning the gap. The CDR3 runs to 14 residues. Germline V gene data show CDR1 as MNHEY and CDR2 as SVGEGT. CDR3 bases: TGTGCCAGCAGCCAAACCCTGGAGGTCGGGGAGCTGTTTTTT. Its protein is CASSQTLEVGELFF.

The chain carries TRBV29-1 and TRBJ2-5; 7 bases are shared with TRBD2. Per the germline V gene, CDR1 is SQVTM and CDR2 is ANQGSEA. V lost 6 bases and J lost 7; bases outside the gene matches: 11. CDR3 length equals 13 residues. The CDR3 region has the DNA TGCAGCGTCGAACATCGAGTAGCGGGGACCCAGTACTTC. It yields the protein CSVEHRVAGTQYF.

J is TRBJ2-1 and V is TRBV12-3 or TRBV12-4; possible D gene TRBD2, 6 bases. V was clipped by 8 bases and J by 9 bases, with 23 bases between them. This CDR3 contains 15 residues. The CDR3, as DNA: TGTGCCAGCGGCCTCGGGAGCGGAAGAAGGGGTGAGCAGTTCTTC. Translation gives CASGLGSGRRGEQFF.

V and J are TRBV12-3 or TRBV12-4 and TRBJ2-3, with D perhaps matching TRBD2 (6 bases). Trimming removed 6 bases at V and 4 bases at J, with 11 bases between. This CDR3 region has 13 residues. This CDR3 reads CASRGGVPDTQYF. CDR3 bases: TGTGCCAGCAGGGGGGGAGTCCCAGATACGCAGTATTTT.

J is TRBJ2-1 and V is TRBV4-3; TRBD2 agrees at 11 bases. CDR1 is LGHNA, CDR2 YSLEER, per germline. With V trimmed by 1 base and J by 9 bases, 5 bases remained unmatched. The CDR3 runs to 15 residues. Here the CDR3 reads CASSQAGLAVGEQFF. CDR3 bases: TGCGCCAGCAGCCAAGCGGGACTAGCGGTTGGTGAGCAGTTCTTC.

This clonotype was seen a few times. The chain has TRBV7-2 and TRBJ1-2; weak D call: TRBD1 (5 bases). V was pared by 1 base and J by 4 bases, with 10 bases between. There are 14 residues in the CDR3. Germline lookup yields CDR1 SGHTA and CDR2 FQGNSA. CDR3 bases: TGTGCCAGCAGCTTAGACAGGATTACCTATGGCTACACCTTC. Translation gives CASSLDRITYGYTF.

This chain connects TRBV20-1 to TRBJ2-5; D might be TRBD1 or TRBD2, each matching 5 bases. The CDR3 runs to 13 residues. The germline V gene encodes CDR1 DFQATT and CDR2 SNEGSKA (reference sequence). Trimming pared 5 bases from V and 1 base from J, leaving 11 bases between. The DNA for the CDR3 is TGCAGTGCTTACCGGGACCTCCAAGAGACCCAGTACTTC. Protein sequence: CSAYRDLQETQYF.

The V gene is TRBV2, the J gene TRBJ1-4, with D maybe TRBD1 (5 bases). The CDR3 contains 14 residues. Trimming took 5 bases from V and 6 from J, leaving 13 bases between them. Germline V CDR1 and CDR2: SNHLY, FYNNEI. CDR3 sequence reads: CASSPSGRYEKLFF. The CDR3 DNA is TGTGCCAGCAGTCCCTCGGGACGATATGAAAAACTGTTTTTT. Looking up the rest from reference TRBV2 and TRBJ1-4 gives the full variable domain: EPEVTQTPSHQVTQMGQEVILRCVPISNHLYFYWYRQILGQKVEFLVSFYNNEISEKSEIFDDQFSVERPDGSNFTLKIRSTKLEDSAMYFCASSPSGRYEKLFFGSGTQLSVL.

CDR3: CASRPGTSGNEQYF. The DNA for the CDR3 is TGTGCCAGCAGACCCGGGACTAGCGGGAATGAGCAGTACTTC. The rearrangement joins TRBV12-3 or TRBV12-4 to TRBJ2-7, with 13 bases fitting TRBD2. V shed 6 bases, J shed 7 bases, and the junction held 6 bases outside the gene matches. This CDR3 has 14 residues.

This chain uses TRBV7-6 with TRBJ1-5; D gene unclear. CDR3 length: 12 amino acids. V was trimmed by 5 bases and J by 3 bases, leaving 5 bases between them. CDR1 is SGHVS, CDR2 FNYEAQ, per germline. CDR3 in DNA: TGTGCCAGCAGCAAAACCAATCAGCCCCAGCATTTT. Translated, it gives CASSKTNQPQHF.

Details on this clonotype: This may be a read error: a much more frequent sequence differs by one nucleotide. The J gene is TRBJ1-2, the V gene TRBV6-2 or TRBV6-3, with a possible D match to TRBD1 (5 bases). The CDR3 is 13 amino acids. Germline V gene lookup returns CDR1 MNHEY and CDR2 SVGEGT. V was clipped by 9 bases and J by 1 base, with 12 bases between them. Written as DNA, the CDR3 is TGTGCCAGGAACCGGGACTTTAACTATGGCTACACCTTC. It codes for CARNRDFNYGYTF.

J is TRBJ1-6 and V is TRBV20-1; no definite D call. In germline, CDR1 is DFQATT, CDR2 SNEGSKA (reference sequence). The CDR3 runs to 14 residues. V lost 6 bases and J 6 bases, leaving 15 bases between the germline ends. CDR3 protein: CSAIKGQINSPLHF. In DNA, the CDR3 is TGCAGTGCCATTAAAGGGCAGATTAATTCACCCCTCCACTTT.

The chain combines TRBV14 with TRBJ1-1, with D hard to call. The CDR3 consists of 14 residues. Trimming pared 0 bases from V and 6 bases from J, leaving 11 bases between. Germline CDR1 SGHDN, CDR2 FVKESK. The DNA for the CDR3 is TGTGCCAGCAGCCAAGAACTGTGGAGCGCTGAAGCTTTCTTT. It is translated as CASSQELWSAEAFF.

There are a few counts of this clonotype. J is TRBJ2-3 and V is TRBV6-2 or TRBV6-3; D is undetermined. V was shortened by 0 bases and J by 0 bases, with 16 bases between the two germline ends. The germline V gene has CDR1 MNHEY and CDR2 SVGEGT. This CDR3 has 18 residues. Here the CDR3 reads CASSYSISSQDSTDTQYF. In DNA, the CDR3 is TGTGCCAGCAGTTACTCGATTTCCAGCCAGGATAGCACAGATACGCAGTATTTT.